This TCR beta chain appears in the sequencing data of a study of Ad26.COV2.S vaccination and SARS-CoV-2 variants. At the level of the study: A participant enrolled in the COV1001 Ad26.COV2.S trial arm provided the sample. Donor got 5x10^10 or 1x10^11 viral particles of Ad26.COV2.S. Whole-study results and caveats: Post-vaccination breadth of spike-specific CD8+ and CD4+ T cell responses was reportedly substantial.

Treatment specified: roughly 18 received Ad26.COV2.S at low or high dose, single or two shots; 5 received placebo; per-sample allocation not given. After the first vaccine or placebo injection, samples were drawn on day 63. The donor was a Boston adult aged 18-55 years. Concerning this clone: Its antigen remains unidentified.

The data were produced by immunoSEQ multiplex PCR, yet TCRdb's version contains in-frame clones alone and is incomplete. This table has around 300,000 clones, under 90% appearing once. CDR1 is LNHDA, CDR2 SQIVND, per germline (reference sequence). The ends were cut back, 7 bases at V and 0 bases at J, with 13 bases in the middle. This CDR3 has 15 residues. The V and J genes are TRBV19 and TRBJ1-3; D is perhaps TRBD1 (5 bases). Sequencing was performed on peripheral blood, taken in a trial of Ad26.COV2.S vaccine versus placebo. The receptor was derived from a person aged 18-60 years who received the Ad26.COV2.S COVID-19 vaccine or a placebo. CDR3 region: CASMLRRGSGNTIYF. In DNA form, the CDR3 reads TGTGCCAGTATGCTTCGGAGGGGCTCTGGAAACACCATATATTTT.